A selection of T cell receptor beta chains follows, all from one sample in a study of shared clonotypes between healthy human individuals. The data were produced by immunoSEQ multiplex PCR, yet TCRdb's version contains in-frame clones alone and is incomplete. The top ten hold about 0.38% of the sample, which has around 2.5 million clones, over 85% seen once. Sequenced input: naive CD4+ T cells from PBMCs. These receptors originate from a man aged 18 to 29 in good health. Some clones in this sample may be carry-over from other donors' samples. CDR3s include the opening cysteine and the closing phenylalanine or tryptophan. The D gene is left open where the match is weak. The listing skips clone size in some rows; elsewhere it reads once, few, many or a size class.

clone_size	v_call	j_call	d_call	cdr3_aa	cdr3_nt
.	TRBV2	TRBJ2-2	.	CASSHAGENTGELFF	TGTGCCAGCAGTCACGCGGGCGAGAACACCGGGGAGCTGTTTTTT
.	TRBV19	TRBJ2-7	.	CASSRQRASDEQYF	TGTGCCAGTAGTCGACAGAGGGCATCGGACGAGCAGTACTTC
.	TRBV30	TRBJ2-7	.	CAWSPKGTALNEQYF	TGTGCCTGGTCCCCAAAGGGAACGGCGCTTAACGAGCAGTACTTC
.	TRBV5-4	TRBJ2-5	TRBD2	CASSLFTSAQETQYF	TGTGCCAGCAGCTTGTTTACTAGCGCCCAAGAGACCCAGTACTTC
.	TRBV15	TRBJ2-7	TRBD1	CATSRERTGEDEQYF	TGTGCCACCAGCAGGGAGAGGACAGGGGAGGACGAGCAGTACTTC
.	TRBV9	TRBJ1-4	TRBD1	CASSFGQVLGNEKLFF	TGTGCCAGCAGCTTCGGACAGGTTTTGGGGAATGAAAAACTGTTTTTT
.	TRBV25-1	TRBJ2-1	TRBD1	CAGEDRATNEQFF	TGTGCCGGAGAGGACAGGGCGACGAATGAGCAGTTCTTC
.	TRBV10-3	TRBJ1-2	TRBD1	CAISESGWGQGVGYTF	TGTGCCATCAGTGAGTCTGGCTGGGGACAGGGAGTAGGCTACACCTTC
.	TRBV30	TRBJ2-7	.	CAWSAQAGGMQYF	TGTGCCTGGAGTGCCCAGGCTGGGGGCATGCAGTACTTC
.	TRBV5-6	TRBJ2-7	TRBD2	CASSLGTNYEQYF	TGTGCCAGCAGCCTGGGGACTAACTACGAGCAGTACTTC
.	TRBV28	TRBJ1-3	.	CASSYLQGYSSGNTIYF	TGTGCCAGCAGTTACTTACAGGGATACAGCTCTGGAAACACCATATATTTT
.	TRBV18	TRBJ1-2	.	CASSLTGADGYTF	TGTGCCAGCTCACTGACGGGGGCGGATGGCTACACCTTC
.	TRBV4-1	TRBJ1-2	.	CASSHAGREDGYTF	TGCGCCAGCAGCCACGCGGGGAGGGAGGATGGCTACACCTTC
.	TRBV19	TRBJ1-1	TRBD1	CASTSGQPANTEAFF	TGTGCCAGTACCTCGGGACAGCCGGCGAACACTGAAGCTTTCTTT
.	TRBV7-8	TRBJ1-1	.	CASSLGDLYTEAFF	TGTGCCAGCAGCTTAGGGGACCTTTACACTGAAGCTTTCTTT
.	TRBV4-1	TRBJ2-5	TRBD1	CASSQAPWTGPQETQYF	TGCGCCAGCAGCCAAGCCCCCTGGACAGGTCCGCAAGAGACCCAGTACTTC
.	TRBV5-1	TRBJ2-3	.	CASSLDTSSDTQYF	TGCGCCAGCAGCTTGGATACCAGCTCCGATACGCAGTATTTT
once	TRBV19	TRBJ2-7	TRBD1	CASRTTGTEFYEQYF	TGTGCCAGTAGAACTACCGGGACAGAGTTTTACGAGCAGTACTTC
.	TRBV5-4	TRBJ2-3	.	CASSPGVGGASDTQYF	TGTGCCAGCAGCCCGGGGGTAGGGGGCGCATCAGATACGCAGTATTTT
.	TRBV18	TRBJ2-7	.	CASSPRPGTPMEEQYF	TGTGCCAGCTCACCGCGACCCGGGACGCCCATGGAGGAGCAGTACTTC
few	TRBV6-5	TRBJ1-1	.	CASSAGHWAEAFF	TGTGCCAGCAGTGCGGGCCATTGGGCTGAAGCTTTCTTT
.	TRBV28	TRBJ2-5	TRBD2	CASSFLRREGETQYF	TGTGCCAGCAGTTTCTTGAGGAGGGAGGGCGAGACCCAGTACTTC
.	TRBV27	TRBJ2-7	TRBD2	CATGGARGVYEQYF	TGTGCCACCGGGGGGGCTCGAGGGGTTTACGAGCAGTACTTC
.	TRBV2	TRBJ1-4	.	CASRAINGMMEKLFF	TGTGCCAGCCGTGCAATCAACGGAATGATGGAAAAACTGTTTTTT
.	TRBV28	TRBJ1-3	.	CASSPGSNSGNTIYF	TGTGCCAGCAGTCCCGGGAGCAACTCTGGAAACACCATATATTTT
.	TRBV7-2	TRBJ1-6	.	CASSSSSFQSFNSPLHF	TGTGCCAGCAGCTCCTCCTCCTTTCAATCATTTAATTCACCCCTCCACTTT